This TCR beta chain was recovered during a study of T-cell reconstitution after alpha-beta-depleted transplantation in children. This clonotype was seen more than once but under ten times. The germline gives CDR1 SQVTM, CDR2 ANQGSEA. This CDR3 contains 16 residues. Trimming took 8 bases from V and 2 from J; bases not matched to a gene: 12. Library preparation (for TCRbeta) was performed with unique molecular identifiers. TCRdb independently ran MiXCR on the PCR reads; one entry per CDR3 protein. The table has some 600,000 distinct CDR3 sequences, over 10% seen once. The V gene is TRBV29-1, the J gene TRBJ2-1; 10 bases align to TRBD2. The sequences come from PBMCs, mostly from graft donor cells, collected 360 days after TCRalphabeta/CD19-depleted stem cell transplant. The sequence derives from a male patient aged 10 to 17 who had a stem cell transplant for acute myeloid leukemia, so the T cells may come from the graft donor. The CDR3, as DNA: TGCAGCTCCCTGAGCGGGGGGGCAGGGGCCTACAATGAGCAGTTCTTC. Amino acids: CSSLSGGAGAYNEQFF.